These 16 T cell receptor beta chains were sequenced from one sample in a study of cytomegalovirus exposure and HLA in healthy donors. A multiplex PCR was run with 60 Vbeta primers and 13 Jbeta primers. Profiling relied on immunoSEQ multiplex PCR, and the TCRdb table lists in-frame clones only, not all of them. The data show roughly 190,000 clones, with around 80% seen just once and approximately 1.5% held by the top ten. Sequencing was carried out using PBMCs. The receptor source for this set is a woman younger than 35 in good health and CMV-seronegative.

The chain combines TRBV9 with TRBJ2-3; TRBD2 aligns across 7 bases. Germline V gives CDR1 SGDLS, CDR2 YYNGEE. The CDR3 totals 16 residues. With 1 base clipped from V and 0 bases from J, the junction kept 5 bases outside the gene matches. CDR3 in amino acids: CASSVIGGGSTDTQYF. The DNA of the CDR3 is TGTGCCAGCAGCGTAATTGGCGGGGGTAGCACAGATACGCAGTATTTT.

The rearrangement joins TRBV27 to TRBJ1-5, with D perhaps TRBD1 (5 bases). V was cut by 3 bases and J by 2 bases, with 8 bases left in between. Per germline, CDR1 MNHEY and CDR2 SMNVEV (reference sequence). The CDR3 is 14 amino acids. CDR3: CASSLQGGNQPQHF. In nucleotides, the CDR3 is TGTGCCAGCAGTTTGCAGGGTGGCAATCAGCCCCAGCATTTT.

The chain joins TRBV6-1 to TRBJ2-1; D is perhaps TRBD2 (6 bases). With 3 bases removed from V and 9 bases from J, the gap between germline ends came to 18 bases. Germline CDR1 and CDR2: MNHNS and SASEGT. The CDR3 extends over 15 amino acids. The CDR3 coding sequence is TGTGCCAGCAGTGAGACTAGTCCCCTCCTCGGTGAGCAGTTCTTC. Its protein product is CASSETSPLLGEQFF.

The CDR3 is CASSLSQGQMNTEAFF. The DNA for the CDR3 is TGTGCCAGCAGCTTATCTCAGGGACAGATGAACACTGAAGCTTTCTTT. This chain links TRBV7-9 with TRBJ1-1; 7 bases agree with TRBD1. Trimming took 2 bases from V and 0 from J; bases not matched to a gene: 6. The length of the CDR3 is 16 residues. Germline assignment: CDR1 SEHNR and CDR2 FQNEAQ (reference sequence).

This chain joins TRBV14 and TRBJ1-1; TRBD1 matches 8 bases. The V gene's germline CDR1 is SGHDN and CDR2 FVKESK. CDR3 length: 15 amino acids. The junction had 5 bases not matched to a gene; V was cut back by 0 bases and J by 5 bases. The CDR3 nucleotides read TGTGCCAGCAGCCAAGAAAACAGGGGGGGTACTGAAGCTTTCTTT. It yields the protein CASSQENRGGTEAFF.

The V and J genes are TRBV4-1 and TRBJ2-3; maybe TRBD2 (6 bases). Trimming pared 0 bases from V and 3 bases from J, leaving 16 bases between. The CDR3 runs 17 residues. Germline values: CDR1 MGHRA, CDR2 YSYEKL. DNA of the CDR3: TGCGCCAGCAGCCAAGACGTTTATGGCGGGAAAACAGATACGCAGTATTTT. It is translated as CASSQDVYGGKTDTQYF.

V and J are TRBV14 and TRBJ2-1, with D possibly matching TRBD2 (6 bases). Germline CDR1 SGHDN, CDR2 FVKESK. Between the trimmed V and J ends, which lost 0 bases and 4 bases, there was a span of 13 bases. CDR3 length equals 16 residues. As DNA, the CDR3 is TGTGCCAGCAGCCAAGATATGGGGGAGGTGTACAATGAGCAGTTCTTC. Its protein is CASSQDMGEVYNEQFF.

This clone was counted only a few times. The rearrangement links TRBV5-6 to TRBJ1-2; TRBD1 agrees at 9 bases. J gave up 4 bases and V 4 bases, and 8 bases lay outside the gene matches. CDR1 is SGHDT, CDR2 YYEEEE, per germline. CDR3 length: 15 amino acids. DNA for the CDR3: TGTGCCAGCAGCCACGGGACAGGGTACGGCTATGGCTACACCTTC. This translates into CASSHGTGYGYGYTF.

This chain connects TRBV12-5 to TRBJ2-1; 7 bases are shared with TRBD1. Trimming removed 6 bases from V and 5 bases from J; junction bases left unmatched: 10. The CDR3 runs 15 residues. Germline V gene data show CDR1 as LGHNT and CDR2 as FRNRAP. The DNA of the CDR3 is TGTGCTAGTGGGTCCGGACAGGCCTCTAACAATGAGCAGTTCTTC. Its protein product is CASGSGQASNNEQFF.

V and J are TRBV10-3 and TRBJ1-2, with 8 nucleotides matching TRBD1. CDR3 length equals 13 residues. Germline trimming cut 7 bases from V and 3 bases from J; bases unmatched to any gene: 4. Germline V lookup: CDR1 ENHRY, CDR2 SYGVKD. The CDR3: CAINNRGDYGYTF. The CDR3 DNA follows: TGTGCCATCAACAACAGGGGGGACTATGGCTACACCTTC.

The chain links TRBV2 to TRBJ2-1; 7 nucleotides align to TRBD2. Germline CDR1 and CDR2: SNHLY and FYNNEI. Unmatched junction bases numbered 6, after V lost 1 base and J lost 6 bases. This CDR3 has 15 residues. The CDR3 loop reads CASSEDAGDVNEQFF. The CDR3 nucleotides are TGTGCCAGCAGTGAAGACGCGGGAGACGTCAATGAGCAGTTCTTC.

The V and J genes are TRBV29-1 and TRBJ2-1, with a weak D call TRBD2 (6 bases). The ends were cut back, 0 bases at V and 5 bases at J, with 14 bases in the middle. Germline V gene lookup returns CDR1 SQVTM and CDR2 ANQGSEA. The CDR3 covers 15 residues. Here the CDR3 reads CSVEDMRGTHNEQFF. CDR3 sequence (DNA): TGCAGCGTTGAAGATATGCGCGGGACTCACAATGAGCAGTTCTTC.

This chain uses TRBV4-2 with TRBJ1-3, with TRBD1 matching over 7 bases. Losses at the gene ends were 3 bases for V and 4 bases for J; bases not matched to a gene: 12. The CDR3 loop spans 17 amino acids. The germline CDR1 and CDR2 sequences are LGHNA and YNFKEQ. CDR3 coding DNA: TGTGCCAGCAGCCATGGGACAGCCCTATCGGGAGGAAACACCATATATTTT. Translation gives CASSHGTALSGGNTIYF.

This clone was observed a handful of times. The chain links TRBV2 to TRBJ2-2; TRBD1 matches 7 bases. The CDR3 covers 15 residues. V shed 3 bases and J 6 bases; nucleotides not matched to a gene: 7. Germline-derived CDR1 and CDR2 are SNHLY and FYNNEI. DNA of the CDR3: TGTGCCAGCAGTGAGAGGAACAGGGGCTCCGGGGAGCTGTTTTTT. It encodes CASSERNRGSGELFF.

This clone was detected a few times. The chain carries TRBV10-1 and TRBJ2-7, with TRBD2 matching over 12 bases. This CDR3 contains 15 residues. Germline-derived CDR1 and CDR2 are WNHNN and SYGVQD (reference sequence). The trim removed 4 bases at V and 7 bases at J, leaving 8 bases unmatched. CDR3 DNA sequence: TGCGCCAGCAGTGCCTTGTCTAGCGGGAGGGGAGAGCAGTACTTC. This translates into CASSALSSGRGEQYF.

The chain recombines TRBV9 with TRBJ2-2; 9 positions agree with TRBD2. The V and J ends lost 3 bases and 2 bases, in that order; junction bases with no gene match: 5. The CDR3 has 16 residues. In germline, CDR1 is SGDLS, CDR2 YYNGEE. The CDR3 loop is CASSGGTSPNTGELFF. As DNA, the CDR3 is TGTGCCAGCAGCGGGGGGACTAGCCCTAACACCGGGGAGCTGTTTTTT.